This paragraph covers one T cell receptor beta chain sequence. These data belong to a study of blood T cell repertoires in COVID-19. Study members were between roughly 18 and 89 years old and lived in around 24 US regions. The germline V gene has CDR1 SEHNR and CDR2 FQNEAQ (reference sequence). V lost 0 bases to trimming and J lost 3 bases, with 9 bases between them. The CDR3 consists of 15 residues. Some clones are missing from TCRdb's copy, which holds only in-frame ones; the method was immunoSEQ multiplex PCR. The data hold around 310,000 clones, with roughly 89% observed a single time. The chain combines TRBV7-9 with TRBJ1-5; the D gene is possibly TRBD1 (6 bases). The sequence derives from a woman in her twenties or thirties who had recovered from COVID-19. Source material: PBMCs or T cells enriched from blood (not recorded which). The CDR3 DNA reads as TGTGCCAGCAGCTTAGCAGGGGGAGACAATCAGCCCCAGCATTTT. Amino acids: CASSLAGGDNQPQHF.